The T cell receptor beta chain described here comes from a study of T cells in Graves' hyperthyroidism and ophthalmopathy. TCR beta CDR3 regions were amplified from RNA transcripts. With the HTBI primer set, the TCR CDR3 went through a first round of RT-PCR. Each CDR3 protein gets one entry after TCRdb re-called the multiplex PCR reads with MiXCR. The data contain a few hundred thousand distinct CDR3 sequences, about 15% of them singletons. The specimen sequenced was blood. The source of this sequence is a woman in her 30s with Graves' hyperthyroidism.

CDR3 in amino acids: CASSLGSGSLLFPIYF. CDR3 DNA sequence: TGTGCCAGCAGCTTAGGTAGTGGCAGCCTCTTATTCCCCATATATTTT. This sequence joins TRBV7-2 and TRBJ1-3; no clear D gene. Per germline, CDR1 SGHTA and CDR2 FQGNSA. CDR3 length: 16 amino acids. V shed 1 base and J shed 11 bases, with 21 bases lying between them.